This T cell receptor beta chain was found in a study of blood T cells in healthy people across ages. Findings and limits, study-wide: Among T cells, TCR beta diversity per million cells dropped roughly linearly as age rose.

Notes on this clonotype: Its antigen is not known.

The CDR3 covers 15 residues. Per the germline V gene, CDR1 is ENHRY and CDR2 is SYGVKD. Losses at the gene ends were 6 bases for V and 8 bases for J; bases not matched to a gene: 14. Then a second PCR, running roughly 7 to 11 cycles, was carried out with a sample-barcoded 5' primer and a J-beta primer mix. TCRdb itself ran the 5' RACE reads through MiXCR, one entry per CDR3 protein. Among roughly 1.5 million distinct CDR3 sequences listed, 35% to 45% were seen once. The chain employs TRBV10-3 and TRBJ1-2; 8 bases match TRBD1. The sample was blood. The clonotype comes from a woman aged 18-30 years in good health. CDR3 nucleotides: TGTGCCATCAGGCCGACAGGGGCCTTTGAGTGGGGCTACACCTTC. The encoded protein is CAIRPTGAFEWGYTF.